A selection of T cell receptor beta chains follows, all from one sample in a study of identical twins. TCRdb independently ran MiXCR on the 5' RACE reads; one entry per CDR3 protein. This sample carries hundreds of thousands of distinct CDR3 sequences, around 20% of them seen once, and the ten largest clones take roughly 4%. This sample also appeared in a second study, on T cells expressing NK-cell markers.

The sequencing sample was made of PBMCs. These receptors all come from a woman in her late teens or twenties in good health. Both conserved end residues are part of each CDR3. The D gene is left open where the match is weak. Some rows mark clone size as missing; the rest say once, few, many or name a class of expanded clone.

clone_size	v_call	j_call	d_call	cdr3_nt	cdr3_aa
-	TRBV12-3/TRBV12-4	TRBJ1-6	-	TGTGCCAGCAGCCCGCAAGGACAGCCTTCACCCCTCCACTTT	CASSPQGQPSPLHF
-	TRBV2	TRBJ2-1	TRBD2	TGTGCCAGCAGACCCAGGACTAGCGGGGGACCGGGGCAGTTCTTC	CASRPRTSGGPGQFF
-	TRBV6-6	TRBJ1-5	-	TGTGCCAGCAGTTATAGCGACGGACAGCCCCAGCATTTT	CASSYSDGQPQHF
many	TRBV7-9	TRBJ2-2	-	TGTGCCAGGCCTGGGACTGAGTTCGGAACCGGGGAGCTGTTTTTT	CARPGTEFGTGELFF
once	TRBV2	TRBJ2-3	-	TGTGCCAGCAGCCCAGGTGGGAAAGATACGCAGTATTTT	CASSPGGKDTQYF
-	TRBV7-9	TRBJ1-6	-	TGTGCCAGCAGCTTATCGACGTTCCATTCACCCCTCCACTTT	CASSLSTFHSPLHF
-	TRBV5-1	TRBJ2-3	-	TGCGCCAGCACCTACCTCCCCGCCGGCACAGATACGCAGTATTTT	CASTYLPAGTDTQYF
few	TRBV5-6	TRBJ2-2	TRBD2	TGTGCCAGCAGCTTGGGGAGACTAGCGGGAGCCGGCGGGGAGCTGTTTTTT	CASSLGRLAGAGGELFF
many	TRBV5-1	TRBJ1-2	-	TGCGCCAGCAGCTCGAACCAGGGGTCTTATGGCTACACCTTC	CASSSNQGSYGYTF
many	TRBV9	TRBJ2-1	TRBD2	TGTGCCAGCAGCGTAGCCAGCGGGAGCTTCAATGAGCAGTTCTTC	CASSVASGSFNEQFF
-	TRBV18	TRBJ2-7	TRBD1	TGTGCCAGCTCATCCAAATGGGGACAGGACTCCTACGAGCAGTACTTC	CASSSKWGQDSYEQYF
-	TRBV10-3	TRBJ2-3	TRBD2	TGTGCCATCACGGGGGGAATCACAGATACGCAGTATTTT	CAITGGITDTQYF
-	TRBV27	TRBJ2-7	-	TGTGCCAGCAGGCGGGTGGGAACTTACGAGCAGTACTTC	CASRRVGTYEQYF
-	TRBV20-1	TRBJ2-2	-	TGCAGTGCAAGAAACCGGGTAACGAACACCGGGGAGCTGTTTTTT	CSARNRVTNTGELFF
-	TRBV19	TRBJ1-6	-	TGTGCCAGTAGTATCCCACGGGCAGGGAGGGGGTCACCCCTCCACTTT	CASSIPRAGRGSPLHF
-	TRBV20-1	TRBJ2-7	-	TGCAGTGCTAGACTTGGACCCGGATCTTACTACGAGCAGTACTTC	CSARLGPGSYYEQYF
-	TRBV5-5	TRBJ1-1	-	TGTGCCAGCAGCTTCCAACAGGGTGAGACCGGCTTT	CASSFQQGETGF
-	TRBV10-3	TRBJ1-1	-	TGTGCCATCAGTCCCCGGGGGAACACTGAAGCTTTCTTT	CAISPRGNTEAFF
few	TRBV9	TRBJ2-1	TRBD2	TGTGCCAGCAGCGTACGGCGGACTAGCGGAACCCCCGACTTGAATGAGCAGTTCTTC	CASSVRRTSGTPDLNEQFF
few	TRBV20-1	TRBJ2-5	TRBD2	TGCAGTGCACGGACTAGCGGGGGTAGAGAGACCCAGTACTTC	CSARTSGGRETQYF
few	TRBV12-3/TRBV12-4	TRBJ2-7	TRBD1	TGTGCCAGCCGGGACAGTCTCTCCTACGAGCAGTACTTC	CASRDSLSYEQYF
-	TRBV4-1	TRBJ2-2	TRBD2	TGCGCCAGCAGCCATCCCGCGGGACGGGAGGCCGGGGAGCTGTTTTTT	CASSHPAGREAGELFF
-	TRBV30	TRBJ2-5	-	TGTGCCTGGAGTCGAGGGGGAGTCCAAGAGACCCAGTACTTC	CAWSRGGVQETQYF
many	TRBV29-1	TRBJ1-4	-	TGCAGCGTCGCCCGGGGGACCACTAATGAAAAACTGTTTTTT	CSVARGTTNEKLFF
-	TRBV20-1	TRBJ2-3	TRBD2	TGCAGTGCTAGGGGACTAGCGGGGGCACTAGGTACGCAGTATTTT	CSARGLAGALGTQYF
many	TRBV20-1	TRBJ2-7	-	TGCAGTGCTAAGGGGGAGGCGACCTACGAGCAGTACTTC	CSAKGEATYEQYF
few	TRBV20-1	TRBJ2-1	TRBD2	TGCAGTGCTATGGGGGGGAGCTCCTACAATGAGCAGTTCTTC	CSAMGGSSYNEQFF
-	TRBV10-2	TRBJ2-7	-	TGCGCCAGCAGTCGTACAGCCGGTAGCTCCTACGAGCAGTACTTC	CASSRTAGSSYEQYF
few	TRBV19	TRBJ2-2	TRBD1	TGTGCCAGTAACTCAGGGGGCAGCAGCACCGGGGAGCTGTTTTTT	CASNSGGSSTGELFF
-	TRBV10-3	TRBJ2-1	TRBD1	TGTGCCATCAGTGAGTCGGCCGGGACAGTAATTGAGCCCAATGAGCAGTTCTTC	CAISESAGTVIEPNEQFF
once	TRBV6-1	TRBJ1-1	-	TGTGCCAGCAGTCGGCAACCCGGGAGGGGCACTGAAGCTTTCTTT	CASSRQPGRGTEAFF
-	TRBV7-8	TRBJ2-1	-	TGTGCCAGCAGTCGGGGCGGGGAAGCCTACAATGAGCAGTTCTTC	CASSRGGEAYNEQFF
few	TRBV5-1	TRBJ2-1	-	TGCGCCAGCAGCATTTCTAGCAATGAGCAGTTCTTC	CASSISSNEQFF
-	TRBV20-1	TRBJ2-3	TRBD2	TGCAGTGCCAAGACTAGCGGGAGGGGCACAGATACGCAGTATTTT	CSAKTSGRGTDTQYF
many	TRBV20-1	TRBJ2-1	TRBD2	TGCAGTGCTAAAGGACTAGCGGGGGGAAGTGAGCAGTTCTTC	CSAKGLAGGSEQFF
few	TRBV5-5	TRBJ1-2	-	TGTGCCAGCAGCTTGGTGGGGGGTGAAGGCTACACCTTC	CASSLVGGEGYTF
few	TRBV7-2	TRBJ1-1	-	TGTGCCAGCAGCTTACTCGGGGCGAACACTGAAGCTTTCTTT	CASSLLGANTEAFF
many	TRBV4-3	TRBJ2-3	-	TGCGCCAGCAGCCAGGATTTCGCAGATACGCAGTATTTT	CASSQDFADTQYF
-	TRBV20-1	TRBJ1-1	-	TGCAGTGCCGGATGGGACTTGTACACTGAAGCTTTCTTT	CSAGWDLYTEAFF
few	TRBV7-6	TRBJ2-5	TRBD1	TGTGCCAGCAGCACCTGGACAGGGCAGCAAGAGACCCAGTACTTC	CASSTWTGQQETQYF
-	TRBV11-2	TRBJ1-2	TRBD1	TGTGCCAGCAGCTTAGGGAGGGGACAGGGCGACTATGGCTACACCTTC	CASSLGRGQGDYGYTF
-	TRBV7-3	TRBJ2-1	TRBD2	TGTGCCAGCAGGCTGATGGGGGGGAGGTACAATGAGCAGTTCTTC	CASRLMGGRYNEQFF
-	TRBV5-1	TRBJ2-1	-	TGCGCCAGCAGCTTGGACCCTCGAACTGGGTACAATGAGCAGTTCTTC	CASSLDPRTGYNEQFF
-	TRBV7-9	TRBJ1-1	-	TGTGCCAGCAGCTTAGCTGGAGGTCTGGCGAACACTGAAGCTTTCTTT	CASSLAGGLANTEAFF
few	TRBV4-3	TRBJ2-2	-	TGCGCCAGCAGCCAAGATAGCCACCTAAACACCGGGGAGCTGTTTTTT	CASSQDSHLNTGELFF
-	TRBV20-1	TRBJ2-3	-	TGCAGTGCTAGAGATGCGAGGGAGGGCACAGATACGCAGTATTTT	CSARDAREGTDTQYF
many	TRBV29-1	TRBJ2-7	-	TGCAGCGTGGCTAACTCCTACGAGCAGTACTTC	CSVANSYEQYF
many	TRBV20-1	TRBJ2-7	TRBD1	TGCAGTGCTCGGGACAGCTTCTACGAGCAGTACTTC	CSARDSFYEQYF
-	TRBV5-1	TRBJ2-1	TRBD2	TGCGCCAGCGGCGTTGTAGCGGGGGCCGGCAATGAGCAGTTCTTC	CASGVVAGAGNEQFF
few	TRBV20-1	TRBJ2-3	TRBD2	TGCAGCGCGAGCGGGGTTACAGATACGCAGTATTTT	CSASGVTDTQYF
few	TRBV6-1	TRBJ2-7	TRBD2	TGTGCCAGCAGGGGTAGCGGGAGCTCTACCTACGAGCAGTACTTC	CASRGSGSSTYEQYF
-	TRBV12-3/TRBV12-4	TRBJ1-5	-	TGTGCCAGCCAATACGGGGCCGGCAATCAGCCCCAGCATTTT	CASQYGAGNQPQHF
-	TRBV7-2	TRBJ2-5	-	TGTGCCAGCAGCTTAAATGGGGAAGAGACCCAGTACTTC	CASSLNGEETQYF
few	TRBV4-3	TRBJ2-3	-	TGCGCCAGCAGCCAAGGGTGGGTAGGTACGCAGTATTTT	CASSQGWVGTQYF
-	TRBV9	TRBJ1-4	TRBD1	TGTGCCAGCAGCCCAGGGGCAGGACAGGGCTACGTAACTAATGAAAAACTGTTTTTT	CASSPGAGQGYVTNEKLFF